The entry below gives a single T cell receptor beta chain sequence along with its context. Its antigen is unknown. This CDR3 has 14 amino acids. V lost 6 bases and J lost 5; bases outside the gene matches: 9. The germline gives CDR1 MNHEY, CDR2 SMNVEV (reference sequence). The sample belongs to a study of cytomegalovirus exposure and HLA in healthy donors. Study as a whole: An earlier analysis found 100 million or so unique TCR beta sequences from 150 million to 200 million T cells. Ancestry clustering placed about four fifths of more than 350 genotyped donors in the Caucasian-associated cluster.

PCR primers comprised 60 Vbeta and 13 Jbeta primers. TCRdb keeps only in-frame clones here, not all; method: immunoSEQ multiplex PCR. The table has 90,000 to 130,000 clones, around 78% seen once. Study-level findings and limits: Per a later analysis, HLA-associated TCR beta chains showed more clonal expansion than other, equally common TCR beta chains.

The chain couples TRBV27 to TRBJ1-2, with 7 bases that match TRBD1. The sequence came from a woman younger than 45 in good health and CMV-seronegative. Material for sequencing was PBMCs. The CDR3 sequence is CASSKLRGKYGYTF. In nucleotides, the CDR3 is TGTGCCAGCAGCAAGCTCAGGGGGAAGTATGGCTACACCTTC.